This T cell receptor (beta chain) derives from a study of Graves' ophthalmopathy and Graves' hyperthyroidism. RNA transcripts served as template for amplifying TCR beta CDR3 sequences. A first-round RT-PCR used HTBI primers, followed by a second-round multiplex PCR. TCRdb independently ran MiXCR on the multiplex PCR reads; one entry per CDR3 protein. The repertoire includes a few hundred thousand distinct CDR3 sequences, 17% of them detected once, and 2% to 3% sits in the top ten. This TCR was recovered from an adult woman with stable Graves' hyperthyroidism. Sequencing was performed on peripheral blood.

CDR3 sequence reads: CASSATGGGQPQHF. CDR3 bases: TGTGCCAGCAGCGCGACAGGGGGGGGACAGCCCCAGCATTTT. The J gene is TRBJ1-5, the V gene TRBV9, with 9 nucleotides matching TRBD1. The CDR3 covers 14 residues. CDR1 SGDLS and CDR2 YYNGEE come from the germline V gene. V dropped 3 bases and J dropped 7; count of bases not matched to a gene: 5.